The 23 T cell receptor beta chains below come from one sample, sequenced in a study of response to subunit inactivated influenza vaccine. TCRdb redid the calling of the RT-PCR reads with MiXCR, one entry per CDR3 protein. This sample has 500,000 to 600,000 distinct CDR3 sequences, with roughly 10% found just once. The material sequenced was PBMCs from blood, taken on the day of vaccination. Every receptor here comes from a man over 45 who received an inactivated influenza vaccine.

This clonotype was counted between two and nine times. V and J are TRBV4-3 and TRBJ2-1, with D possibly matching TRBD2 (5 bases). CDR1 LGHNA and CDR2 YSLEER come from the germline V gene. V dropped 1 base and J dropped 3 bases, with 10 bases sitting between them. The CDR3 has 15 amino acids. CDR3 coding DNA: TGCGCCAGCAGCCAAGTCCAGCGGAGCTACAATGAGCAGTTCTTC. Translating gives CASSQVQRSYNEQFF.

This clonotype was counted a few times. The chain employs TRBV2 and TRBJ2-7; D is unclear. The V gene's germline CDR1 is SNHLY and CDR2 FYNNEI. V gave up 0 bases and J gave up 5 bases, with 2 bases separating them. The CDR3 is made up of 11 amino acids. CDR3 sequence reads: CASSEAHEQYF. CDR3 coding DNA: TGTGCCAGCAGTGAAGCTCACGAGCAGTACTTC.

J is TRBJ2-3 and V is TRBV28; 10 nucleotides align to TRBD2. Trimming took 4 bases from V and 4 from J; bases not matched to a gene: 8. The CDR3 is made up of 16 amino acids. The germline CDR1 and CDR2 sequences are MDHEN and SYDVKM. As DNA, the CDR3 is TGTGCCAGCAGTTCTATAGCGGGAGGAGTTCCAGATACGCAGTATTTT. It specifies CASSSIAGGVPDTQYF.

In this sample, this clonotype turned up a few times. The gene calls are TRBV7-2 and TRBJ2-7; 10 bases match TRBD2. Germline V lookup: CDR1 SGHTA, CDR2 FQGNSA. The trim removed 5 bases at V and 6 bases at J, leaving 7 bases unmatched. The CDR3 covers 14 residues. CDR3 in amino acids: CASSPSGGAGEQYF. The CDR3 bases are TGTGCCAGCAGCCCGAGCGGGGGGGCTGGCGAGCAGTACTTC. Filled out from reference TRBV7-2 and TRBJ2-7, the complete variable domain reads GAGVSQSPSNKVTEKGKDVELRCDPISGHTALYWYRQSLGQGLEFLIYFQGNSAPDKSGLPSDRFSAERTGGSVSTLTIQRTQQEDSAVYLCASSPSGGAGEQYFGPGTRLTVT.

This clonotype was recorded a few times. The CDR3 spells CASSQDFGYEQYF. The DNA of the CDR3 is TGTGCCAGCAGCCAAGATTTTGGCTACGAGCAGTACTTC. This sequence joins TRBV3-1 and TRBJ2-7; D gene unclear. Trimming removed 0 bases at V and 3 bases at J, with 6 bases between. Germline CDR1 LGHDT, CDR2 YNNKEL (reference sequence). This CDR3 has 13 amino acids.

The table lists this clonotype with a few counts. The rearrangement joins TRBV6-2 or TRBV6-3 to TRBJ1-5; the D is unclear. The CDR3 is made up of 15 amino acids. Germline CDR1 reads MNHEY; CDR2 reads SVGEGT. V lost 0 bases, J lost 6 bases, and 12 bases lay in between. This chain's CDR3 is CASSYSLSPGQPQHF. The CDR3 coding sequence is TGTGCCAGCAGTTACTCGTTGTCACCGGGTCAGCCCCAGCATTTT.

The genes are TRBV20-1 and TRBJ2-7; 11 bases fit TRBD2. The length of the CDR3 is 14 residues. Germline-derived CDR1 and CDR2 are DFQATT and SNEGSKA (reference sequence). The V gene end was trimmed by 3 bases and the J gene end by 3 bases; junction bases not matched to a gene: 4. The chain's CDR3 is CSASLAGGNYEQYF. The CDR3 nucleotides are TGCAGTGCTAGCTTAGCGGGGGGGAACTACGAGCAGTACTTC.

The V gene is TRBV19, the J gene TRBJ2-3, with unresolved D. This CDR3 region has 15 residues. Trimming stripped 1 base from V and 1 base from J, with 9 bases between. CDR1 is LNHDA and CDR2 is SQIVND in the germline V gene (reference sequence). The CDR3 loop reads CASSIVGLGTDTQYF. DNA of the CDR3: TGTGCCAGTAGTATAGTCGGATTGGGCACAGATACGCAGTATTTT.

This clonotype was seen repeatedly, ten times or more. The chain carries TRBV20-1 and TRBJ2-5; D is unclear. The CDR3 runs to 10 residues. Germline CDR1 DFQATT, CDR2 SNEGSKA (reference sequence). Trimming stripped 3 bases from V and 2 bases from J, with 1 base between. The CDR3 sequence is CSARQETQYF. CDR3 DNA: TGCAGTGCTAGGCAAGAGACCCAGTACTTC.

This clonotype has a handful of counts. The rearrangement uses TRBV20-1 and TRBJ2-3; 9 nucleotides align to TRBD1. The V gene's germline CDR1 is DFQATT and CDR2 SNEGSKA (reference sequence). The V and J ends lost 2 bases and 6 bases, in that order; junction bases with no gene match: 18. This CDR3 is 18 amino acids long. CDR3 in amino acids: CSARSLQQGAYVSDTQYF. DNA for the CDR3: TGCAGTGCTAGATCCTTACAACAGGGGGCGTACGTTTCTGATACGCAGTATTTT.

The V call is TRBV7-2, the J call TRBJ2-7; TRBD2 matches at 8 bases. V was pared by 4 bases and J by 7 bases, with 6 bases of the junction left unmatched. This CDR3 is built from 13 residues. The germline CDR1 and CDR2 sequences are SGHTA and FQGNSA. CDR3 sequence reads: CASSSSGGEEQYF. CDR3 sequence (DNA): TGTGCCAGCAGCTCTTCGGGAGGGGAAGAGCAGTACTTC.

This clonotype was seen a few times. The CDR3 loop reads CSVAQEGGRRSEQYF. The CDR3 bases are TGCAGCGTTGCCCAGGAGGGGGGGAGGCGATCCGAGCAGTACTTC. The V and J genes are TRBV29-1 and TRBJ2-7, with a tentative D call TRBD2 (7 bases). V gave up 4 bases and J gave up 6 bases, with 22 bases separating them. Germline V lookup: CDR1 SQVTM, CDR2 ANQGSEA. The CDR3 totals 15 residues.

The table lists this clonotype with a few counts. Written as DNA, the CDR3 is TGCAGCGTACCCGGGCTAGGGGAGCTGTTTTTT. Residues: CSVPGLGELFF. The chain employs TRBV29-1 and TRBJ2-2; D not certain. The V and J ends lost 6 bases and 8 bases respectively, with 10 bases between them. CDR3 size: 11 residues. Germline V gene lookup returns CDR1 SQVTM and CDR2 ANQGSEA.

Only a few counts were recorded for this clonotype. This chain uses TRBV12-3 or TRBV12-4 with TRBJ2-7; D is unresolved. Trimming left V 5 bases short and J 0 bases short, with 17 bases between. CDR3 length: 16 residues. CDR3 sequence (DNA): TGTGCCAGCAGTAATGGGCTGAGCAGGAGCTCCTACGAGCAGTACTTC. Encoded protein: CASSNGLSRSSYEQYF.

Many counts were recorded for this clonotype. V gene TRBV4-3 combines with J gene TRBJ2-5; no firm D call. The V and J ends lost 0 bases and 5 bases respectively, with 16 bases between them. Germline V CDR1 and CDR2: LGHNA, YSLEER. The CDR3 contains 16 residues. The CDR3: CASSQDFGNFRETQYF. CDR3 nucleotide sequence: TGCGCCAGCAGCCAAGACTTTGGGAATTTTCGGGAGACCCAGTACTTC.

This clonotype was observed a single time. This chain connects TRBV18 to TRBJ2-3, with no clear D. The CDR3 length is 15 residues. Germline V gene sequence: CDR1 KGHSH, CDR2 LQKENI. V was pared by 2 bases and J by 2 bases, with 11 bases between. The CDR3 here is CASSPGVAPTDTQYF. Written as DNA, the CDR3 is TGTGCCAGCTCACCAGGGGTTGCCCCCACAGATACGCAGTATTTT.

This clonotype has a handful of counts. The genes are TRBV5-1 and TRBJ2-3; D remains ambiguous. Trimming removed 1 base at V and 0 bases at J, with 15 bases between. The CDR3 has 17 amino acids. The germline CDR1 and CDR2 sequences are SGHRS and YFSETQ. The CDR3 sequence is CASSLRATSASTDTQYF. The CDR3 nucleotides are TGCGCCAGCAGCTTGCGCGCCACGAGCGCCAGCACAGATACGCAGTATTTT.

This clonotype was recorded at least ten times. CDR3 nucleotides: TGTGCCAGCAACCGACTAGCGGGAGGACAAGAGACCCAGTACTTC. This translates into CASNRLAGGQETQYF. V gene TRBV7-2 combines with J gene TRBJ2-5, with 13 positions matching TRBD2. The CDR3 is 15 amino acids. The V and J ends lost 7 bases and 2 bases, in that order; junction bases with no gene match: 4. CDR1 and CDR2 (germline): SGHTA, FQGNSA.

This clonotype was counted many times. Here the CDR3 reads CASSSTSGRSVEQFF. The CDR3 DNA reads as TGCGCCAGCAGCTCGACTAGCGGGAGGTCAGTTGAGCAGTTCTTC. The chain is built from TRBV5-1 and TRBJ2-1; 13 nucleotides align to TRBD2. Germline trimming cut 3 bases from V and 9 bases from J; bases unmatched to any gene: 6. This CDR3 has 15 residues. From germline, CDR1 is SGHRS and CDR2 YFSETQ. Drawing the rest from reference TRBV5-1 and TRBJ2-1, the complete variable domain is KAGVTQTPRYLIKTRGQQVTLSCSPISGHRSVSWYQQTPGQGLQFLFEYFSETQRNKGNFPGRFSGRQFSNSRSEMNVSTLELGDSALYLCASSSTSGRSVEQFFGPGTRLTVL.

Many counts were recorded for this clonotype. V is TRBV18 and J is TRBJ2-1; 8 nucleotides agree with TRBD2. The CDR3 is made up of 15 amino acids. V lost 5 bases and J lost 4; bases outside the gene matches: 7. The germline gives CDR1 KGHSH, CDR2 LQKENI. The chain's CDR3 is CASSATSVGYNEQFF. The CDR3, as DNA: TGTGCCAGCTCAGCGACTAGCGTCGGATACAATGAGCAGTTCTTC.

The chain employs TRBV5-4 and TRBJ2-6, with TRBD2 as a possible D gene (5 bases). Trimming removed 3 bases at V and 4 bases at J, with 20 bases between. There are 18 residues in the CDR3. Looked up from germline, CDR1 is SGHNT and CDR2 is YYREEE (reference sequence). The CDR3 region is CASSSAHLWRRGANVLTF. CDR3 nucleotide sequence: TGTGCCAGCAGCTCCGCGCACCTCTGGAGGCGGGGGGCCAACGTCCTGACTTTC.

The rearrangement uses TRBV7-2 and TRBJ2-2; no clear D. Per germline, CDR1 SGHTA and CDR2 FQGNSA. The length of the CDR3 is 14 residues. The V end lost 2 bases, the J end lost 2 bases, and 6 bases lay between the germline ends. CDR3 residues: CASSLSSNTGELFF. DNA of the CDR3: TGTGCCAGCAGCTTATCCAGTAACACCGGGGAGCTGTTTTTT.

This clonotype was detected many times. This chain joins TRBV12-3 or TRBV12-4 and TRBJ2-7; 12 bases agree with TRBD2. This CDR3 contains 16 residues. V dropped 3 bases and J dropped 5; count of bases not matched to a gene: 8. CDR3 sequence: CASSLGVLAGGDEQYF. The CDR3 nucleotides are TGTGCCAGCAGTTTGGGAGTACTAGCGGGAGGCGACGAGCAGTACTTC.